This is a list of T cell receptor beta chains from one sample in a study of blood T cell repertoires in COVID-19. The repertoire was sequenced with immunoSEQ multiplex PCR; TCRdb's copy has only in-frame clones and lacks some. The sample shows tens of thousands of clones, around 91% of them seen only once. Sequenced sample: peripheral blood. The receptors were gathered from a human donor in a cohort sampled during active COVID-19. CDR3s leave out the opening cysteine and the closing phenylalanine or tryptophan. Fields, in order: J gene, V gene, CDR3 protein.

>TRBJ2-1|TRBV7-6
ASSQEINPAGNEQF
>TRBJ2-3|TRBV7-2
ASSAGTGGQDTQY
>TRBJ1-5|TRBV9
ASGGVGQPQH
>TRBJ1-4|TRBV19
ASSGGGANEKLF
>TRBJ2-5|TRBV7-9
ASNKQGNQETQY
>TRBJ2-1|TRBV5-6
ASRILAGGSYNEQF
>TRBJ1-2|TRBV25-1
ASSEGGRVNYT
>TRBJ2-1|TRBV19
ASSMSQGTSGGNEQF
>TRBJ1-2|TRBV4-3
ASSQDFIDRGVQ
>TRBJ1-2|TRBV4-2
ASSRDAGLGGYT
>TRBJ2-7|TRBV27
ASSNTYSYEQY
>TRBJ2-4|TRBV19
ASRTSGDIQY
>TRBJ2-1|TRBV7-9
ASSLRGLLNNEQF
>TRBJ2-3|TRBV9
ASSTRQPTDTQY
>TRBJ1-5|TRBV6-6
ASRPDRVDQPQH
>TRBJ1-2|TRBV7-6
ASSPIGGNYGYT
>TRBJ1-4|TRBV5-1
ASSLRQGDEKLF
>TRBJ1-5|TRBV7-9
ASSTRQAPNQPQH
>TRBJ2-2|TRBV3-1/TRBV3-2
ASSQGALAGTGELF
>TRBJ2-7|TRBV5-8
ASSLLSTYEQY
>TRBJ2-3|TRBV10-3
AIGQGAPPDTQY
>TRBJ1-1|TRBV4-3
ASSQAMNTEAF
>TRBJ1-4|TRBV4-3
ASSQDVPGNNEKLF
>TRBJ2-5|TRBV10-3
AISESQETQY
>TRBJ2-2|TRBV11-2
ASSLAHRVGELF
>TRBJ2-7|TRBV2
ASRERTGGRYEQY
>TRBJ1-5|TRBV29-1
STRTGVNQPQH
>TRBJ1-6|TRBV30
AWSTKGRTAYYNSPLH
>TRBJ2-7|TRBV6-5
ASSWGRQGIDEQY
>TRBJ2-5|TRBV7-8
ASTKTSRETQY
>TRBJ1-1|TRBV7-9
ASSLPGNTEAF
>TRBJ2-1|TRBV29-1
SVEGQGDEQF
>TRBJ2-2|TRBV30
AWSVKWGTNTGELF
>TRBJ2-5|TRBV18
ASSPPLAGPQETQY
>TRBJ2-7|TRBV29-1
SAGQGE
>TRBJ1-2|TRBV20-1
SASQDYGYT
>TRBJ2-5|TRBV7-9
ASSLDGGRGLETQY
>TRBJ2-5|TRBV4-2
ASSQDASKRETQY
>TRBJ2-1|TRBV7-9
ASSPGERLHNEQF
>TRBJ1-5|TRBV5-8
ASSWAPSNQPQH
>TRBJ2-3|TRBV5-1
ASSLDRGDTDTQY
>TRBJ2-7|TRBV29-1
SVEAWASGFYEQY
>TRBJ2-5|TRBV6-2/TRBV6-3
ASSYLGTVQETQY
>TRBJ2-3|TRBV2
ASSDRVILTDTQY
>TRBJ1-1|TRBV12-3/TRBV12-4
ASSWGLSTEAF
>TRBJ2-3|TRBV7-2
ASSPPSAGLARY